These 32 T cell receptor beta chains were all obtained from the same sample, sequenced in a study of blood T cell repertoires in COVID-19. Clones were sequenced by immunoSEQ multiplex PCR, and TCRdb holds only the in-frame ones, with some missing. The profile shows some 250,000 clones, over 70% of them singletons. Sequences were obtained from peripheral blood. All receptors come from a woman older than 75 with acute or convalescent COVID-19.

The chain is built from TRBV27 and TRBJ2-1; TRBD2 matches 7 bases. The germline CDR1 and CDR2 sequences are MNHEY and SMNVEV (reference sequence). V lost 9 bases and J lost 10; bases outside the gene matches: 6. CDR3 length: 11 amino acids. The CDR3 nucleotides read TGTGCCAGTAGGTGGGGAGGGGAGCAGTTCTTC. Amino acids: CASRWGGEQFF.

V gene TRBV19 combines with J gene TRBJ1-2, with 12 bases identical to TRBD1. CDR1 LNHDA and CDR2 SQIVND come from the germline V gene (reference sequence). The V segment lost 6 bases and the J segment 4 bases; nucleotides outside the gene matches: 9. The CDR3 spans 16 residues. CDR3 DNA: TGTGCCAGTAGCGCCCCCGGGACAGGGGGCGGCTATGGCTACACCTTC. Translating gives CASSAPGTGGGYGYTF.

V is TRBV7-2 and J is TRBJ2-7, with a possible D match to TRBD1 (6 bases). Germline V gene data show CDR1 as SGHTA and CDR2 as FQGNSA. There are 15 residues in the CDR3. With 4 bases removed from V and 6 bases from J, the gap between germline ends came to 19 bases. The CDR3, as DNA: TGTGCCAGCAGCTCAACAGGGCTCCCGCCGTCCGAGCAGTACTTC. Protein: CASSSTGLPPSEQYF.

This clone occurred once. The gene calls are TRBV4-2 and TRBJ2-1, with TRBD2 matching 9 bases. The CDR3 is 18 amino acids. Germline CDR1 is LGHNA and CDR2 is YNFKEQ. The V gene end was trimmed by 0 bases and the J gene end by 4 bases; junction bases not matched to a gene: 10. The CDR3 nucleotides are TGTGCCAGCAGCCAAGACAGAGCGGCTAGCGGGATTTACAATGAGCAGTTCTTC. It encodes CASSQDRAASGIYNEQFF.

There are a few counts of this clone. The chain employs TRBV2 and TRBJ2-1; D gene unclear. The CDR3 consists of 15 residues. The germline CDR1 and CDR2 sequences are SNHLY and FYNNEI. The V end was cut by 8 bases, the J end by 3 bases, with 17 bases between. The CDR3 spells CASWVAEFGYNEQFF. CDR3 DNA: TGTGCCAGCTGGGTAGCAGAATTCGGCTACAATGAGCAGTTCTTC.

This clone was seen more than once but under ten times. The chain carries TRBV6-5 and TRBJ2-7; D possibly corresponds to TRBD1 (5 bases). Germline V CDR1 and CDR2: MNHEY, SVGAGI. V was shortened by 0 bases and J by 2 bases, with 11 bases between the two germline ends. CDR3 length: 15 residues. The CDR3 sequence: CASSYSIQAAYEQYF. As DNA, the CDR3 is TGTGCCAGCAGTTACTCGATACAGGCCGCCTACGAGCAGTACTTC.

V and J are TRBV2 and TRBJ2-7; D is uncertain. This CDR3 contains 15 residues. V lost 0 bases to trimming and J lost 6 bases, with 15 bases between them. The germline V gene has CDR1 SNHLY and CDR2 FYNNEI. The CDR3 loop is CASSEALTPGGEQYF. For the CDR3, the DNA is TGTGCCAGCAGTGAAGCGCTAACGCCGGGTGGCGAGCAGTACTTC.

In this sample, this clone turned up many times. The chain recombines TRBV11-2 with TRBJ1-4, with TRBD1 matching over 9 bases. Germline CDR1 is SGHAT and CDR2 is FQNNGV. Germline trimming cut 2 bases from V and 7 bases from J; bases unmatched to any gene: 8. The CDR3 totals 16 residues. The CDR3 spells CASSLRDRALGEKLFF. The DNA of the CDR3 is TGTGCCAGCAGCTTAAGGGACAGGGCCCTCGGTGAAAAACTGTTTTTT.

The rearrangement links TRBV7-3 to TRBJ1-5; D perhaps matches TRBD1 (6 bases). The V gene lost 2 bases and the J gene lost 5 bases, with 7 bases spanning the gap. The CDR3 extends over 13 amino acids. The germline V gene encodes CDR1 SGHTA and CDR2 FQGTGA. As DNA, the CDR3 is TGTGCCAGCAGCTTATCAGGGGATCAGCCCCAGCATTTT. This sequence encodes CASSLSGDQPQHF.

The rearrangement uses TRBV11-2 and TRBJ1-1, with D hard to call. The CDR3 is made up of 15 amino acids. Deletions cut 0 bases from V and 0 bases from J, with 8 bases between. Germline assignment: CDR1 SGHAT and CDR2 FQNNGV. In DNA form, the CDR3 reads TGTGCCAGCAGCTTAGACGTTTCTTTGAACACTGAAGCTTTCTTT. This sequence encodes CASSLDVSLNTEAFF.

This clone was seen at least ten times. The chain is built from TRBV3-1 (or the pseudogene TRBV3-2) and TRBJ2-3; D is uncertain. Trimming took 2 bases from V and 6 from J, leaving 6 bases between them. From germline, CDR1 is LGHDT and CDR2 YNNKEL (reference sequence). This CDR3 contains 12 residues. CDR3 protein: CASSQSRDTQYF. CDR3 sequence (DNA): TGTGCCAGCAGCCAATCCCGGGATACGCAGTATTTT.

The chain links TRBV6-5 to TRBJ1-2, with D unresolved. The germline gives CDR1 MNHEY, CDR2 SVGAGI. The CDR3 contains 13 residues. The V and J ends lost 6 bases and 3 bases respectively, with 11 bases between them. This CDR3 is CASSQTRDYGYTF. The CDR3, as DNA: TGTGCCAGCAGCCAGACGCGGGACTATGGCTACACCTTC.

The rearrangement joins TRBV6-5 to TRBJ1-5; D ambiguous. The CDR3 sequence is 12 residues long. Trimming stripped 8 bases from V and 1 base from J, with 6 bases between. From germline, CDR1 is MNHEY and CDR2 SVGAGI. CDR3 DNA: TGTGCCAGCCGGGGAAGCAATCAGCCCCAGCATTTT. This codes for CASRGSNQPQHF.

V gene TRBV3-1 (or the pseudogene TRBV3-2) combines with J gene TRBJ2-1; TRBD1 might be the D (7 bases). V was pared by 6 bases and J by 10 bases, with 13 bases between. The CDR3 extends over 12 amino acids. Germline V gives CDR1 LGHDT, CDR2 YNNKEL (reference sequence). The CDR3 region has the DNA TGTGCCAGCAGGAACCCAGGGGGGGAGCAGTTCTTC. Translated, it gives CASRNPGGEQFF.

This rearrangement joins TRBV7-9 to TRBJ1-5; D is perhaps TRBD1 (5 bases). Per germline, CDR1 SEHNR and CDR2 FQNEAQ (reference sequence). Trimming pared 0 bases from V and 4 bases from J, leaving 13 bases between. The CDR3 has 16 amino acids. CDR3 bases: TGTGCCAGCAGCTTAGCGATACCAGGGAAGAATCAGCCCCAGCATTTT. This encodes CASSLAIPGKNQPQHF.

The CDR3 protein is CAISRQHLGTEAFF. The CDR3 coding sequence is TGTGCCATCAGCCGACAGCACTTGGGCACTGAAGCTTTCTTT. The chain employs TRBV10-3 and TRBJ1-1; maybe TRBD1 (5 bases). Germline V gene data show CDR1 as ENHRY and CDR2 as SYGVKD. Trimming cost V 6 bases and J 4 bases, with 15 bases left between them. This CDR3 is built from 14 residues.

J is TRBJ1-3 and V is TRBV6-5; tentatively, D is TRBD1 (6 bases). V was trimmed by 10 bases and J by 0 bases, leaving 16 bases between them. In germline, CDR1 is MNHEY, CDR2 SVGAGI. The CDR3 runs to 15 residues. Here the CDR3 DNA reads TGTGCCACCGCCGACAGGATATCCTCTGGAAACACCATATATTTT. It codes for CATADRISSGNTIYF.

The rearrangement uses TRBV19 and TRBJ2-1; D might be TRBD2 (5 bases). There are 15 residues in the CDR3. Trimming shortened V by 3 bases and J by 1 base, and 10 bases separated the two germline ends. Germline V gene lookup returns CDR1 LNHDA and CDR2 SQIVND (reference sequence). In DNA, the CDR3 is TGTGCCAGTAGTATTGGAGCGGCATCCTACAATGAGCAGTTCTTC. This translates into CASSIGAASYNEQFF.

The rearrangement joins TRBV19 to TRBJ2-1; 12 bases align to TRBD2. There are 19 residues in the CDR3. The trim removed 5 bases at V and 1 base at J, leaving 12 bases unmatched. The V gene's germline CDR1 is LNHDA and CDR2 SQIVND (reference sequence). The CDR3 region is CASSPRTSGMFGSYNEQFF. DNA of the CDR3: TGTGCCAGTAGTCCGCGGACTAGCGGGATGTTCGGGTCCTACAATGAGCAGTTCTTC.

The V call is TRBV7-9, the J call TRBJ2-3; the D is unclear. The V gene lost 5 bases and the J gene lost 2 bases, with 5 bases spanning the gap. Germline V gene sequence: CDR1 SEHNR, CDR2 FQNEAQ (reference sequence). The CDR3 consists of 12 residues. CDR3 bases: TGTGCCAGCAGCATATCCACAGATACGCAGTATTTT. Its protein is CASSISTDTQYF.

The chain couples TRBV6-6 to TRBJ1-4, with D uncertain. The CDR3 runs 14 residues. V was cut by 6 bases and J by 0 bases, with 8 bases left in between. CDR1 MNHNY and CDR2 SVGAGI come from the germline V gene (reference sequence). CDR3 bases: TGTGCCAGCAGAGACACCACAACTAATGAAAAACTGTTTTTT. Translation: CASRDTTTNEKLFF.

This clone showed up just a few times. The chain is built from TRBV27 and TRBJ1-1; a possible D gene is TRBD1 (5 bases). V was clipped by 6 bases and J by 4 bases, with 12 bases between them. The CDR3 extends over 13 amino acids. Germline CDR1 MNHEY, CDR2 SMNVEV (reference sequence). The CDR3 nucleotides are TGTGCCAGCAGCCGCTACGGGGGCACTGAAGCTTTCTTT. Protein: CASSRYGGTEAFF.

The CDR3 sequence: CASSIGETHNEQFF. CDR3 in DNA: TGTGCCAGTAGTATAGGGGAGACCCACAATGAGCAGTTCTTC. The chain recombines TRBV19 with TRBJ2-1; the D gene is possibly TRBD2 (5 bases). This CDR3 is built from 14 residues. Germline CDR1 and CDR2: LNHDA and SQIVND (reference sequence). V was cut by 1 base and J by 5 bases, with 9 bases left in between.

The chain employs TRBV5-6 and TRBJ2-2; D uncertain. The length of the CDR3 is 15 residues. Trimming removed 2 bases from V and 6 bases from J, with 14 bases in between. Looked up from germline, CDR1 is SGHDT and CDR2 is YYEEEE. The CDR3 is CASSFRPLSAGELFF. For the CDR3, the DNA is TGTGCCAGCAGCTTTCGACCTCTAAGCGCCGGGGAGCTGTTTTTT.

This clone occurred a few times. The gene calls are TRBV11-3 and TRBJ2-7; D is uncertain. Trimming took off 0 bases at V and 6 bases at J, with 12 bases between the two ends. CDR3 size: 14 residues. Germline CDR1 reads SGHNT; CDR2 reads YENEEA. CDR3 residues: CASSLDSTPGEQYF. Here the CDR3 DNA reads TGTGCCAGCAGCTTAGATTCTACTCCAGGCGAGCAGTACTTC.

The CDR3 loop is CAISEVQGRRGYTF. In nucleotides, the CDR3 is TGTGCCATCAGTGAGGTACAGGGGCGGCGGGGCTACACCTTC. The J gene is TRBJ1-2, the V gene TRBV10-3, with TRBD1 matching over 7 bases. Germline V gene lookup returns CDR1 ENHRY and CDR2 SYGVKD. J lost 8 bases, V lost 2 bases, and 8 bases had no gene match. The CDR3 has 14 amino acids.

The chain joins TRBV5-1 to TRBJ2-5, with 7 bases lining up with TRBD2. J gave up 3 bases and V 4 bases, and 3 bases lay outside the gene matches. Per germline, CDR1 SGHRS and CDR2 YFSETQ. The CDR3 runs to 13 residues. Here the CDR3 reads CASSRAGEETQYF. The CDR3 DNA is TGCGCCAGCAGCCGGGCGGGGGAAGAGACCCAGTACTTC.

The V gene is TRBV21-1, the J gene TRBJ2-1; the table's TRBD1 call for D was not verified on the DNA. TRBV21-1 is given as a pseudogene. The CDR3 is 16 residues long. CDR3 amino acids: CASSKTSSQGNNEQFF. The CDR3 region has the DNA TGTGCCAGCAGCAAAACCTCCTCCCAGGGGAACAATGAGCAGTTCTTC.

CDR3 loop: CASSERRSNQPQHF. CDR3 coding DNA: TGTGCCAGCAGTGAAAGGCGGAGCAATCAGCCCCAGCATTTT. The chain joins TRBV2 to TRBJ1-5; D not resolved. The CDR3 is made up of 14 amino acids. Trimming stripped 2 bases from V and 1 base from J, with 6 bases between. The V gene's germline CDR1 is SNHLY and CDR2 FYNNEI.

The gene calls are TRBV19 and TRBJ2-3; 15 nucleotides agree with TRBD2. Trimming at V came to 6 bases and at J to 3 bases, leaving 16 bases not matched to a gene. This CDR3 comprises 20 residues. Germline V gives CDR1 LNHDA, CDR2 SQIVND (reference sequence). In nucleotides, the CDR3 is TGTGCCAGTAGCTTCAATCCCCCCGGACTAGCGGGGGGGCGGACAGATACGCAGTATTTT. It translates to CASSFNPPGLAGGRTDTQYF.

This clone was seen a handful of times. The chain couples TRBV11-2 to TRBJ1-5; 7 nucleotides agree with TRBD1. CDR1 and CDR2 (germline): SGHAT, FQNNGV. The CDR3 sequence is 16 residues long. The ends lost 5 bases at V and 4 bases at J; junction bases unmatched: 11. Here the CDR3 reads CASSREGGAGNQPQHF. DNA for the CDR3: TGTGCCAGCAGCCGCGAAGGGGGCGCGGGGAATCAGCCCCAGCATTTT.

The CDR3 loop reads CASSRLARTYEQYF. The DNA for the CDR3 is TGTGCCAGCAGTCGACTAGCGCGGACCTACGAGCAGTACTTC. V gene TRBV6-5 combines with J gene TRBJ2-7; 8 nucleotides match TRBD2. Trimming took 5 bases from V and 2 from J; bases not matched to a gene: 5. This CDR3 is built from 14 residues. Germline CDR1 is MNHEY and CDR2 is SVGAGI.